One and the same sample provided the 21 T cell receptor beta chains below, sequenced in a study of T cell repertoires in cytomegalovirus infection. MiXCR, run by TCRdb on the reads, gives a single entry per CDR3 protein. The data contain approximately 700,000 distinct CDR3 sequences, 35% of them singletons. Sequenced material: PBMCs. The receptors originated from a human donor in good health (CMV status not recorded). Some clones in this sample may be carry-over from other donors' samples.

The chain carries TRBV12-3 or TRBV12-4 and TRBJ2-1; D tentatively reads TRBD1 or TRBD2 (5 bases each). V lost 3 bases to trimming and J lost 8 bases, with 17 bases between them. The CDR3 runs 15 residues. This CDR3 is CASSFIPGARDEQFF. In nucleotides, the CDR3 is TGTGCCAGCAGTTTTATCCCCGGGGCTCGGGATGAGCAGTTCTTC.

This clonotype showed up just a few times. The chain recombines TRBV15 with TRBJ1-1; D is uncertain. This CDR3 is 16 amino acids long. V was shortened by 0 bases and J by 5 bases, with 16 bases between the two germline ends. The germline V gene has CDR1 LNHNV and CDR2 YYDKDF (reference sequence). The CDR3 DNA follows: TGTGCCACCAGCAGAGATTTGGCATCCCCTGGGACTGAAGCTTTCTTT. Its translation is CATSRDLASPGTEAFF.

V is TRBV7-3 and J is TRBJ1-1, with D tentatively TRBD1 (6 bases). Germline loops: CDR1 SGHTA, CDR2 FQGTGA. V was trimmed by 2 bases and J by 8 bases, leaving 9 bases between them. The CDR3 runs 12 residues. The CDR3 loop is CASSLSGGEAFF. The CDR3 nucleotides read TGTGCCAGCAGCTTATCCGGGGGCGAAGCTTTCTTT.

The V gene is TRBV7-2, the J gene TRBJ1-2; D is unresolved. Germline values: CDR1 SGHTA, CDR2 FQGNSA. V shed 5 bases and J shed 3 bases, with 16 bases lying between them. The CDR3 totals 15 residues. CDR3 amino acids: CASSPPGRQYYGYTF. The DNA of the CDR3 is TGTGCCAGCAGCCCTCCCGGGCGTCAGTACTATGGCTACACCTTC.

V and J are TRBV5-4 and TRBJ2-2, with D unresolved. Germline V gives CDR1 SGHNT, CDR2 YYREEE (reference sequence). This CDR3 comprises 12 residues. V was clipped by 8 bases and J by 0 bases, with 5 bases between them. The CDR3 is CARSPNTGELFF. The DNA for the CDR3 is TGTGCCAGAAGCCCGAACACCGGGGAGCTGTTTTTT.

This clonotype was found many times. The chain employs TRBV7-8 and TRBJ2-7; D call uncertain. The CDR3 consists of 13 residues. Germline loops: CDR1 SGHVS, CDR2 FQNEAQ. Trimming pared 2 bases from V and 0 bases from J, leaving 5 bases between. Here the CDR3 reads CASSLFRSYEQYF. The CDR3 coding sequence is TGTGCCAGCAGCTTATTTCGCTCCTACGAGCAGTACTTC.

V usage is TRBV10-3 and J usage is TRBJ2-1, with 8 bases fitting TRBD1. CDR3 length equals 15 residues. Germline V gene data show CDR1 as ENHRY and CDR2 as SYGVKD. The V gene end was trimmed by 10 bases and the J gene end by 0 bases; junction bases not matched to a gene: 8. The CDR3 DNA follows: TGTGCCAACCAGGGGGCCATTAGCTCCTACAATGAGCAGTTCTTC. It yields the protein CANQGAISSYNEQFF.

This clonotype was detected only a few times. V gene TRBV11-2 combines with J gene TRBJ2-2; D is undetermined. V lost 5 bases, J lost 5 bases, and 9 bases lay in between. The CDR3 is 13 amino acids. CDR1 is SGHAT, CDR2 FQNNGV, per germline. The CDR3 loop reads CASSGRHTGELFF. CDR3 sequence (DNA): TGTGCCAGCAGCGGGCGGCATACCGGGGAGCTGTTTTTT.

This clonotype was observed at least ten times. V gene TRBV7-2 combines with J gene TRBJ1-6; D remains unclear. Germline-derived CDR1 and CDR2 are SGHTA and FQGNSA. Deletions cut 6 bases from V and 14 bases from J, with 11 bases between. The CDR3 totals 11 residues. CDR3: CASSSTTALHF. The CDR3 DNA is TGTGCCAGCAGTTCTACCACAGCCCTCCACTTT. Supplemented by reference TRBV7-2 and TRBJ1-6, the full variable domain reads GAGVSQSPSNKVTEKGKDVELRCDPISGHTALYWYRQSLGQGLEFLIYFQGNSAPDKSGLPSDRFSAERTGGSVSTLTIQRTQQEDSAVYLCASSSTTALHFGNGTRLTVT.

The gene calls are TRBV6-2 or TRBV6-3 and TRBJ2-2; D perhaps matches TRBD2 (6 bases). This CDR3 comprises 15 residues. V lost 3 bases and J 3 bases, leaving 11 bases between the germline ends. The germline V gene has CDR1 MNHEY and CDR2 SVGEGT. Here the CDR3 DNA reads TGTGCCAGCAGTTATCTAGGGAGGTACACCGGGGAGCTGTTTTTT. It codes for CASSYLGRYTGELFF.

Many counts were recorded for this clonotype. The chain carries TRBV7-9 and TRBJ1-1; TRBD1 matches 8 bases. The germline V gene has CDR1 SEHNR and CDR2 FQNEAQ (reference sequence). V trimming: 5 bases; J trimming: 3 bases; junction bases outside the gene matches: 8. The CDR3 runs to 15 residues. The CDR3 is CASSPESGQDTEAFF. The CDR3 DNA reads as TGTGCCAGCAGCCCGGAGTCGGGACAGGACACTGAAGCTTTCTTT.

This rearrangement joins TRBV6-1 to TRBJ2-2, with D maybe TRBD2 (5 bases). Per the germline V gene, CDR1 is MNHNS and CDR2 is SASEGT. The ends were cut back, 8 bases at V and 2 bases at J, with 18 bases in the middle. The CDR3 has 16 amino acids. Here the CDR3 reads CASFDLEGRNTGELFF. Written as DNA, the CDR3 is TGTGCCAGCTTCGATCTAGAGGGTCGTAACACCGGGGAGCTGTTTTTT.

This clonotype was seen more than once but under ten times. The chain links TRBV7-2 to TRBJ2-5; D unclear. V was pared by 2 bases and J by 5 bases, with 9 bases between. The length of the CDR3 is 13 residues. Germline V gene sequence: CDR1 SGHTA, CDR2 FQGNSA. The CDR3 spells CASSLQVPETQYF. The CDR3 region has the DNA TGTGCCAGCAGCTTACAAGTCCCGGAGACCCAGTACTTC.

Details on this clonotype: Just one base apart from a much larger clone, this may be a read error. CDR3 protein: CASSLQGAPYGYTF. The CDR3 DNA sequence: TGTGCCAGCAGTTTGCAGGGAGCCCCCTATGGCTACACCTTC. The rearrangement links TRBV28 to TRBJ1-2, with a possible D match to TRBD1 (5 bases). V dropped 3 bases and J dropped 4 bases, with 12 bases sitting between them. The CDR3 runs 14 residues. Germline CDR1 reads MDHEN; CDR2 reads SYDVKM.

This clonotype was counted ten times or more. The chain combines TRBV28 with TRBJ1-3, with unresolved D. With 4 bases removed from V and 0 bases from J, the gap between germline ends came to 10 bases. Germline CDR1 reads MDHEN; CDR2 reads SYDVKM. CDR3 length: 15 residues. The CDR3 loop is CASSYSGFSGNTIYF. The CDR3 nucleotides read TGTGCCAGCAGTTATTCAGGATTCTCTGGAAACACCATATATTTT.

The rearrangement joins TRBV28 to TRBJ2-1; D is possibly TRBD1 or TRBD2 (5 bases each). Trimming took 6 bases from V and 3 from J, leaving 12 bases between them. The CDR3 is 14 amino acids. Germline V lookup: CDR1 MDHEN, CDR2 SYDVKM. This CDR3 is CASSSLGDYNEQFF. As DNA, the CDR3 is TGTGCCAGCAGCTCGTTGGGGGACTACAATGAGCAGTTCTTC. The complete variable domain, with remaining parts taken from reference TRBV28 and TRBJ2-1, reads DVKVTQSSRYLVKRTGEKVFLECVQDMDHENMFWYRQDPGLGLRLIYFSYDVKMKEKGDIPEGYSVSREKKERFSLILESASTNQTSMYLCASSSLGDYNEQFFGPGTRLTVL.

This chain joins TRBV5-1 and TRBJ2-2, with D perhaps matching TRBD2 (5 bases). This CDR3 contains 18 residues. V shed 0 bases and J shed 4 bases, with 19 bases lying between them. CDR1 is SGHRS, CDR2 YFSETQ, per germline. The chain's CDR3 is CASSLGFGVRIGTGELFF. The CDR3 DNA follows: TGCGCCAGCAGCTTGGGATTCGGGGTCCGAATCGGCACCGGGGAGCTGTTTTTT.

This clonotype appeared a few times. DNA for the CDR3: TGTGCCAGCAGTGGGGACAGTCGAAATCAGCCCCAGCATTTT. Its translation is CASSGDSRNQPQHF. V and J are TRBV28 and TRBJ1-5; 7 bases align to TRBD1. Germline V gives CDR1 MDHEN, CDR2 SYDVKM. The V segment lost 5 bases and the J segment 4 bases; nucleotides outside the gene matches: 5. The CDR3 is 14 residues long.

This clonotype was seen at least ten times. V gene TRBV7-2 combines with J gene TRBJ2-1, with D tentatively TRBD2 (5 bases). V lost 0 bases to trimming and J lost 15 bases, with 15 bases between them. Germline assignment: CDR1 SGHTA and CDR2 FQGNSA. CDR3 size: 13 residues. CDR3 coding DNA: TGTGCCAGCAGCTTAGCCCCCACTAATCGGGGGTTCTTC. Its translation is CASSLAPTNRGFF.

The chain couples TRBV29-1 to TRBJ2-7; 7 bases align to TRBD1. V lost 3 bases and J lost 4; bases outside the gene matches: 9. The V gene's germline CDR1 is SQVTM and CDR2 ANQGSEA. CDR3 size: 14 residues. CDR3 sequence: CSVETGTVGYEQYF. CDR3 DNA: TGCAGCGTTGAGACGGGGACAGTAGGGTACGAGCAGTACTTC.

With respect to this clonotype: The conserved closing phenylalanine or tryptophan is absent in this CDR3, likely reflecting a read error. The chain recombines TRBV12-3 or TRBV12-4 with TRBJ1-5, with D possibly being TRBD1 (6 bases). The V gene lost 5 bases and the J gene lost 4 bases, with 18 bases spanning the gap. The CDR3 contains 16 residues. CDR3 DNA: TGTGCCAGCAGTCTTAGGGGGGACGGGGGAAATCAGCCCCAGCATGTT. Its translation: CASSLRGDGGNQPQHV.